The subject of this entry is one T cell receptor beta chain. Its specificity is unknown. This record comes from a study of blood T cells in healthy people across ages. It was with a sample-barcoded 5' primer and a J-beta primer mix that a second PCR of about 7 to 12 cycles was run. Individual samples furnished no less than 2.5 million CDR3-containing paired-end reads apiece. From the 5' RACE reads, TCRdb called clonotypes with MiXCR, one entry per CDR3 protein. The table lists about a million distinct CDR3 sequences, more than 30% of them singletons. Findings and caveats of the study: It was held that diversity estimates obtained from one million T cells represented underestimates.

The V end lost 4 bases, the J end lost 10 bases, and 13 bases lay between the germline ends. This CDR3 has 13 residues. CDR1 and CDR2 (germline): SEHNR, FQNEAQ (reference sequence). This clonotype originated in a man between 18 and 35 years old in good health. This chain links TRBV7-9 with TRBJ2-2, with D maybe TRBD2 (6 bases). Sequenced input: blood. The CDR3 sequence: CASSSGTLLELFF. The CDR3 DNA sequence: TGTGCCAGCAGCTCCGGGACTCTCCTGGAGCTGTTTTTT.